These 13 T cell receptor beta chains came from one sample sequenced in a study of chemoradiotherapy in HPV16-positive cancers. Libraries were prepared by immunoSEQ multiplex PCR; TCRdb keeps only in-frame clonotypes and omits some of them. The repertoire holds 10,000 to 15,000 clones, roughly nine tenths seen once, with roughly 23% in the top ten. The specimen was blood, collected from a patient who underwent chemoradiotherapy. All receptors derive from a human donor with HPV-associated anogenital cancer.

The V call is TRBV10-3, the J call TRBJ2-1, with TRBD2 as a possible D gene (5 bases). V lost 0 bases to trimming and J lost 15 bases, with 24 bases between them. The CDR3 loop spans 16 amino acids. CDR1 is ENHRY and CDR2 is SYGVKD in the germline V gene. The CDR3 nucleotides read TGTGCCATCAGTGAGTCCGGGGTTGCTACCCTAATGAGCATGTTCTTC. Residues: CAISESGVATLMSMFF.

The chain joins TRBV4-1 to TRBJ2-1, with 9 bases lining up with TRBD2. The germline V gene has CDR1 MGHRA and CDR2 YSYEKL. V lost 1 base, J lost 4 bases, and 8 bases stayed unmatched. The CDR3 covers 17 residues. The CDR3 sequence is CASSQVSLGLAYNEQFF. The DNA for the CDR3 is TGCGCCAGCAGCCAAGTGTCCCTGGGACTAGCTTACAATGAGCAGTTCTTC.

The CDR3 DNA follows: TGCGCCAGCAGCCAGCAGGGCTCTGGAAACACCATATATTTT. Translated, it gives CASSQQGSGNTIYF. The chain recombines TRBV5-1 with TRBJ1-3, with D perhaps matching TRBD1 (5 bases). V was shortened by 4 bases and J by 0 bases, with 8 bases between the two germline ends. CDR3 length equals 14 residues. Germline CDR1 SGHRS, CDR2 YFSETQ.

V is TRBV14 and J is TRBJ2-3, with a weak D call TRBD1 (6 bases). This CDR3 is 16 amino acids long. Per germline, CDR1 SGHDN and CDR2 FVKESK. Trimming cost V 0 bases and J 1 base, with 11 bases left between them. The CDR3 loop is CASSQDPPGGTDTQYF. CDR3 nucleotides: TGTGCCAGCAGCCAAGATCCCCCAGGGGGCACAGATACGCAGTATTTT.

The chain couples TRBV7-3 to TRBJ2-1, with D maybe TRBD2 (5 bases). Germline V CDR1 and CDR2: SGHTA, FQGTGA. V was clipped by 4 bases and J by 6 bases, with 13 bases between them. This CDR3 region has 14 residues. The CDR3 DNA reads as TGTGCCAGCAGCTCCGTGACGGGATTCAATGAGCAGTTCTTC. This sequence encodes CASSSVTGFNEQFF. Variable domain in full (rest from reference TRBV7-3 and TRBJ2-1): GAGVSQTPSNKVTEKGKYVELRCDPISGHTALYWYRQSLGQGPEFLIYFQGTGAADDSGLPNDRFFAVRPEGSVSTLKIQRTERGDSAVYLCASSSVTGFNEQFFGPGTRLTVL.

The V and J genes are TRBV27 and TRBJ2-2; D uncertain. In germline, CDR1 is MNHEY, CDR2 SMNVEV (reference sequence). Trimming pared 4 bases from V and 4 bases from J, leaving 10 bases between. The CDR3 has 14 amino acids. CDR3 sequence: CASSSVAVTGELFF. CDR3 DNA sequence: TGTGCCAGCAGTTCGGTAGCTGTCACCGGGGAGCTGTTTTTT.

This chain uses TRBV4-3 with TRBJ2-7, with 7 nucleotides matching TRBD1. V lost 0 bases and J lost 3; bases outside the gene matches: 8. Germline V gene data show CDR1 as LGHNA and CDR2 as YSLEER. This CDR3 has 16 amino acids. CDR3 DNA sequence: TGCGCCAGCAGCCAAGACCGGGACAGTGGTGACTACGAGCAGTACTTC. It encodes CASSQDRDSGDYEQYF.

The CDR3 nucleotides are TGTGCCAGCAGCTTTCCTGGGGGGAGCAATCAGCCCCAGCATTTT. Its translation is CASSFPGGSNQPQHF. The chain recombines TRBV7-2 with TRBJ1-5; TRBD1 is a possible D gene (5 bases). The V gene lost 3 bases and the J gene lost 1 base, with 10 bases spanning the gap. This CDR3 has 15 amino acids. The germline gives CDR1 SGHTA, CDR2 FQGNSA.

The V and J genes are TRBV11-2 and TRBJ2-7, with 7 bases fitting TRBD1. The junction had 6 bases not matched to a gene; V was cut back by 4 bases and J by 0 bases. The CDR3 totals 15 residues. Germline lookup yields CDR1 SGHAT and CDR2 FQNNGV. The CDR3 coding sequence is TGTGCCAGCAGCTCAACGACAGGGAGCTCCTACGAGCAGTACTTC. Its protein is CASSSTTGSSYEQYF.

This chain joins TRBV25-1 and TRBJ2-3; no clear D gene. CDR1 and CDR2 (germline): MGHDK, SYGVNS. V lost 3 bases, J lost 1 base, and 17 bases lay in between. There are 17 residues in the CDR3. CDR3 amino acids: CASSDLMKCMGTDTQYF. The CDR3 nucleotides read TGTGCCAGCAGTGATTTAATGAAGTGCATGGGCACAGATACGCAGTATTTT. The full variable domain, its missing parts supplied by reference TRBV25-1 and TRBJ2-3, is EADIYQTPRYLVIGTGKKITLECSQTMGHDKMYWYQQDPGMELHLIHYSYGVNSTEKGDLSSESTVSRIRTEHFPLTLESARPSHTSQYLCASSDLMKCMGTDTQYFGPGTRLTVL.

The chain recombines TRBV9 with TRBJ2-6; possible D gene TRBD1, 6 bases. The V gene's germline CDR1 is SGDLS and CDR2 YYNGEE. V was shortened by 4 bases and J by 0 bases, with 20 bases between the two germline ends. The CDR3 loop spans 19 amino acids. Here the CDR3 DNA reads TGTGCCAGCAGCCCGAGAGACAGGAGCTCGCTCTCTGGGGCCAACGTCCTGACTTTC. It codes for CASSPRDRSSLSGANVLTF.

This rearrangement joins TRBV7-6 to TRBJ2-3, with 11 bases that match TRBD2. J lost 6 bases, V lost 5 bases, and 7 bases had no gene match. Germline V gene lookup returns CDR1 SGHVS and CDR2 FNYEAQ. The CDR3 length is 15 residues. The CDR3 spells CASSVTSGSGDTQYF. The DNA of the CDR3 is TGTGCCAGCAGCGTAACTAGCGGGAGTGGGGATACGCAGTATTTT.

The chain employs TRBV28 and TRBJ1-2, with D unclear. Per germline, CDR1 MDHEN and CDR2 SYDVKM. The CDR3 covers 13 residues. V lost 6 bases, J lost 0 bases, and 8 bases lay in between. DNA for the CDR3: TGTGCCAGCAGGATTGGAGCTAACTATGGCTACACCTTC. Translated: CASRIGANYGYTF.